Reported below is one T cell receptor (beta chain). Its antigen remains unknown. RNA transcripts gave rise to amplified TCR beta CDR3 regions. Primed by the HTBI set, a first-round RT-PCR was run on the TCR CDR3. TCRdb independently ran MiXCR on the multiplex PCR reads; one entry per CDR3 protein. Among 300,000 or so distinct CDR3 sequences, over 15% were seen once, and the ten largest hold around 54%. This sample is part of a study of T cells in Graves' hyperthyroidism and ophthalmopathy. Across the whole study: Specimen type is peripheral blood, collected at initial diagnosis prior to any treatment.

Germline V CDR1 and CDR2: SGDLS, YYNGEE. CDR3 size: 14 residues. Trimming shortened V by 0 bases and J by 5 bases, and 11 bases separated the two germline ends. When ophthalmopathy did not progress within 18 months, Graves' hyperthyroidism was considered stable. The study's findings and limits: Ophthalmopathy onset followed model prediction by a median around six months.

Sequenced material: blood. This receptor was obtained from a woman in her 50s with Graves' hyperthyroidism. The gene calls are TRBV9 and TRBJ2-5, with D maybe TRBD2 (5 bases). DNA of the CDR3: TGTGCCAGCAGCGTAGGGGTTAGCGTGGAGACCCAGTACTTC. Protein product: CASSVGVSVETQYF.